Each of the 26 T cell receptor beta chains below was sequenced from the same sample in a study of blood T cell repertoires in COVID-19 (dated by TCRdb to the early 2020s). The library was made by the immunoSEQ multiplex PCR assay. In its TCRdb copy, this immuneACCESS table keeps in-frame sequences only and misses some clones. Where compared with another copy, unresolved V genes explain less than half of these, and the others have no known cause. Here the sample has around 200,000 clones; more than 80% occur a single time. The ten largest clones take up roughly 1.2% of the sample. What was sequenced was peripheral blood. These receptors originate from a woman under 40 with COVID-19, enrolled during active disease.

With respect to this clone: This may be a read error, as it is one base from a much larger clone. The chain combines TRBV6-2 or TRBV6-3 with TRBJ2-3, with 10 bases identical to TRBD2. V trimming: 6 bases; J trimming: 1 base; junction bases outside the gene matches: 4. From germline, CDR1 is MNHEY and CDR2 SVGEGT. This CDR3 has 15 amino acids. The DNA of the CDR3 is TGTGCCAGCAGCAGGGGGACTAGCGGCACAGATACGCAGTATTTT. It translates to CASSRGTSGTDTQYF.

The V and J genes are TRBV5-5 and TRBJ1-2; a possible D gene is TRBD1 (6 bases). The CDR3 sequence is 15 residues long. V was clipped by 4 bases and J by 4 bases, with 17 bases between them. CDR1 and CDR2 from the germline V gene are SGHKS and YYEKEE (reference sequence). CDR3 in DNA: TGTGCCAGCAGCGTTTTACAGGGTATCGCCTATGGCTACACCTTC. This gives the protein CASSVLQGIAYGYTF.

V and J are TRBV29-1 and TRBJ1-1; possibly TRBD1 for D (6 bases). This CDR3 region has 13 residues. V lost 6 bases and J lost 1, with 12 bases in between. From germline, CDR1 is SQVTM and CDR2 ANQGSEA. CDR3 in amino acids: CSVPRGGNTEAFF. The CDR3 DNA is TGCAGCGTGCCCAGGGGCGGGAACACTGAAGCTTTCTTT.

The chain has TRBV4-3 and TRBJ2-1; TRBD1 agrees at 8 bases. V lost 3 bases, J lost 7 bases, and 8 bases stayed unmatched. The length of the CDR3 is 15 residues. From germline, CDR1 is LGHNA and CDR2 YSLEER. The CDR3 DNA reads as TGCGCCAGCAGCCATCGTGACAGGGGTGGGAATGAGCAGTTCTTC. It codes for CASSHRDRGGNEQFF.

The chain couples TRBV19 to TRBJ2-1; 8 positions agree with TRBD2. The V gene end was trimmed by 7 bases and the J gene end by 6 bases; junction bases not matched to a gene: 8. CDR3 length: 14 amino acids. Germline V gene lookup returns CDR1 LNHDA and CDR2 SQIVND (reference sequence). CDR3 in amino acids: CASTAGVLRNEQFF. DNA of the CDR3: TGTGCCAGTACAGCGGGAGTATTGCGCAATGAGCAGTTCTTC.

CDR3 sequence reads: CASSLWGTTSGSLRFF. The CDR3, as DNA: TGTGCCAGCAGCTTGTGGGGGACGACTAGCGGGAGTTTGCGGTTCTTC. The J gene is TRBJ2-1, the V gene TRBV5-6; 12 bases agree with TRBD2. This CDR3 has 16 residues. Unmatched junction bases numbered 14, after V lost 1 base and J lost 15 bases. Germline CDR1 SGHDT, CDR2 YYEEEE.

With respect to this clone: Other DNA sequences in this specimen translate into the identical CDR3. J is TRBJ2-1 and V is TRBV5-1, with TRBD2 matching 8 bases. The CDR3 totals 16 residues. The germline V gene has CDR1 SGHRS and CDR2 YFSETQ. The V segment lost 0 bases and the J segment 3 bases; nucleotides outside the gene matches: 5. CDR3 sequence: CASSLAGSGGYNEQFF. CDR3 nucleotide sequence: TGCGCCAGCAGCTTGGCCGGGAGCGGGGGCTACAATGAGCAGTTCTTC.

The chain couples TRBV19 to TRBJ1-1; the match to TRBD1 covers 8 bases. The CDR3 runs to 16 residues. Germline V gene data show CDR1 as LNHDA and CDR2 as SQIVND (reference sequence). Trimming removed 1 base from V and 4 bases from J; junction bases left unmatched: 8. The DNA for the CDR3 is TGTGCCAGTAGTATAGGTAGGGGGGACAGGTCCACTGAAGCTTTCTTT. Its protein product is CASSIGRGDRSTEAFF. Full variable domain (missing parts from reference TRBV19 and TRBJ1-1): DGGITQSPKYLFRKEGQNVTLSCEQNLNHDAMYWYRQDPGQGLRLIYYSQIVNDFQKGDIAEGYSVSREKKESFPLTVTSAQKNPTAFYLCASSIGRGDRSTEAFFGQGTRLTVV.

J is TRBJ2-7 and V is TRBV6-1; 8 bases agree with TRBD2. Trimming took 3 bases from V and 5 from J; bases not matched to a gene: 9. Germline V gene lookup returns CDR1 MNHNS and CDR2 SASEGT. The CDR3 extends over 15 amino acids. For the CDR3, the DNA is TGTGCCAGCAGTGAGTTTACGGGAGGGAGGAACGAGCAGTACTTC. Protein: CASSEFTGGRNEQYF.

The chain links TRBV3-1 (or the pseudogene TRBV3-2) to TRBJ2-5, with 7 bases fitting TRBD2. Unmatched junction bases numbered 8, after V lost 7 bases and J lost 3 bases. The CDR3 has 14 residues. Germline values: CDR1 LGHDT, CDR2 YNNKEL (reference sequence). For the CDR3, the DNA is TGTGCCAGCACCGTCGTGGGGGGGGAAGAGACCCAGTACTTC. Its protein is CASTVVGGEETQYF.

The chain employs TRBV7-6 and TRBJ2-7, with TRBD1 matching 10 bases. Losses at the gene ends were 1 base for V and 5 bases for J; bases not matched to a gene: 8. CDR1 is SGHVS, CDR2 FNYEAQ, per germline. This CDR3 spans 16 amino acids. The CDR3 here is CASSLGEDRGVDEQYF. The CDR3 nucleotides are TGTGCCAGCAGCTTAGGCGAGGACAGGGGGGTCGACGAGCAGTACTTC.

The chain joins TRBV5-5 to TRBJ2-2; the D is unclear. The CDR3 extends over 15 amino acids. V lost 1 base, J lost 1 base, and 8 bases lay in between. Germline V CDR1 and CDR2: SGHKS, YYEKEE (reference sequence). This chain's CDR3 is CASSLLPENTGELFF. The DNA of the CDR3 is TGTGCCAGCAGCTTGTTACCAGAGAACACCGGGGAGCTGTTTTTT.

This clone was seen a single time. The J gene is TRBJ2-1, the V gene TRBV11-2, with TRBD1 identical over 8 bases. Germline loops: CDR1 SGHAT, CDR2 FQNNGV. This CDR3 is 16 amino acids long. Trimming at V came to 5 bases and at J to 5 bases, leaving 11 bases not matched to a gene. CDR3 in amino acids: CASSARTGNRHNEQFF. The DNA of the CDR3 is TGTGCCAGCAGCGCGAGGACAGGGAATCGCCACAATGAGCAGTTCTTC.

V usage is TRBV7-2 and J usage is TRBJ2-7; tentatively, D is TRBD1 (6 bases). V was shortened by 1 base and J by 0 bases, with 16 bases between the two germline ends. The CDR3 is made up of 17 amino acids. The germline CDR1 and CDR2 sequences are SGHTA and FQGNSA. CDR3 in DNA: TGTGCCAGCAGCTTAGTATCGGTCAGGGGCGGCTCCTACGAGCAGTACTTC. It yields the protein CASSLVSVRGGSYEQYF.

The gene calls are TRBV6-2 or TRBV6-3 and TRBJ2-2; 8 nucleotides match TRBD2. The trim removed 4 bases at V and 5 bases at J, leaving 6 bases unmatched. This CDR3 comprises 15 residues. Germline V gene sequence: CDR1 MNHEY, CDR2 SVGEGT. The CDR3 DNA sequence: TGTGCCAGCAGTTTTAGCGGGAAGCCTACCGGGGAGCTGTTTTTT. Translated: CASSFSGKPTGELFF.

The V call is TRBV4-2, the J call TRBJ2-1, with 12 bases matching TRBD2. J gave up 1 base and V 5 bases, and 9 bases lay outside the gene matches. This CDR3 comprises 18 residues. Germline-derived CDR1 and CDR2 are LGHNA and YNFKEQ. For the CDR3, the DNA is TGTGCCAGCAGCACTCGACTAGCGGGAGAAGTATCCTACAATGAGCAGTTCTTC. Translating gives CASSTRLAGEVSYNEQFF.

This clone showed up just a few times. The CDR3, as DNA: TGTGCCAGCAGGTGGGGCGATAGGGATAACTATGGCTACACCTTC. Translated, it gives CASRWGDRDNYGYTF. The rearrangement joins TRBV2 to TRBJ1-2, with TRBD1 as a possible D gene (5 bases). The germline V and J ends were trimmed by 6 bases and 1 base, with 15 bases remaining between them. The germline V gene has CDR1 SNHLY and CDR2 FYNNEI. This CDR3 comprises 15 residues. Using reference TRBV2 and TRBJ1-2 for the parts outside the CDR3, the full variable domain is EPEVTQTPSHQVTQMGQEVILRCVPISNHLYFYWYRQILGQKVEFLVSFYNNEISEKSEIFDDQFSVERPDGSNFTLKIRSTKLEDSAMYFCASRWGDRDNYGYTFGSGTRLTVV.

J is TRBJ2-3 and V is TRBV30, with a weak D call TRBD2 (7 bases). Trimming took 7 bases from V and 3 from J, leaving 17 bases between them. Germline CDR1 is GTSNPN and CDR2 is SVGIG (reference sequence). The CDR3 contains 14 residues. The CDR3 bases are TGTGCCTTGGCCCCGGGGGGCTCGACAGATACGCAGTATTTT. It is translated as CALAPGGSTDTQYF.

The rearrangement links TRBV5-6 to TRBJ1-1, with a tentative D call TRBD1 (6 bases). This CDR3 is built from 14 residues. Germline V CDR1 and CDR2: SGHDT, YYEEEE. V was trimmed by 0 bases and J by 1 base, leaving 7 bases between them. CDR3 nucleotide sequence: TGTGCCAGCAGCTTGGACAGGGAGAACACTGAAGCTTTCTTT. Amino acid sequence: CASSLDRENTEAFF.

This clone showed up just a few times. The chain recombines TRBV4-3 with TRBJ1-3; a weak D match, TRBD1 (5 bases). CDR3 length equals 16 residues. CDR1 is LGHNA and CDR2 is YSLEER in the germline V gene. The V gene lost 0 bases and the J gene lost 6 bases, with 15 bases spanning the gap. The CDR3 DNA sequence: TGCGCCAGCAGCCAAGATTGGTACCAGGGAAAAAACACCATATATTTT. Its translation is CASSQDWYQGKNTIYF.

A single count supports this clone. The chain uses TRBV7-8 and TRBJ1-5; 7 positions agree with TRBD1. The CDR3 is 15 amino acids. Germline CDR1 and CDR2: SGHVS and FQNEAQ. V trimming: 2 bases; J trimming: 7 bases; junction bases outside the gene matches: 8. CDR3 region: CASSLKLTGAQPQHF. As DNA, the CDR3 is TGTGCCAGCAGCTTAAAGCTTACAGGGGCACAGCCCCAGCATTTT.

The V gene is TRBV5-4, the J gene TRBJ2-5, with 14 bases lining up with TRBD2. The CDR3 spans 16 residues. V shed 2 bases and J 6 bases; nucleotides not matched to a gene: 6. The germline V gene has CDR1 SGHNT and CDR2 YYREEE (reference sequence). The CDR3, as DNA: TGTGCCAGCAGCTTTACCGGGACTAGCGGGAGACAGACCCAGTACTTC. Its protein is CASSFTGTSGRQTQYF.

The chain has TRBV7-9 and TRBJ1-4; perhaps TRBD1 as D (5 bases). Germline CDR1 and CDR2: SEHNR and FQNEAQ (reference sequence). This CDR3 is 17 amino acids long. The V end was cut by 2 bases, the J end by 5 bases, with 18 bases between. The CDR3 loop is CASSLTGTRTINEKLFF. In DNA, the CDR3 is TGTGCCAGCAGCTTAACAGGTACCCGAACAATCAATGAAAAACTGTTTTTT.

The J gene is TRBJ2-1, the V gene TRBV5-1; D possibly corresponds to TRBD1 (5 bases). The CDR3 has 15 amino acids. Trimming left V 3 bases short and J 4 bases short, with 14 bases between. Germline V gene lookup returns CDR1 SGHRS and CDR2 YFSETQ. The CDR3 loop reads CASSSLLTGYNEQFF. DNA for the CDR3: TGCGCCAGCAGCTCACTCCTCACAGGTTACAATGAGCAGTTCTTC.

The V gene is TRBV5-6, the J gene TRBJ1-2; TRBD1 aligns across 9 bases. The CDR3 loop spans 14 amino acids. The trim removed 4 bases at V and 3 bases at J, leaving 4 bases unmatched. Germline lookup yields CDR1 SGHDT and CDR2 YYEEEE. The CDR3 region is CASSVTGGYYGYTF. CDR3 DNA sequence: TGTGCCAGCAGCGTGACAGGGGGGTACTATGGCTACACCTTC. Drawing the rest from reference TRBV5-6 and TRBJ1-2, the complete variable domain is DAGVTQSPTHLIKTRGQQVTLRCSPKSGHDTVSWYQQALGQGPQFIFQYYEEEERQRGNFPDRFSGHQFPNYSSELNVNALLLGDSALYLCASSVTGGYYGYTFGSGTRLTVV.

This chain uses TRBV10-3 with TRBJ1-6; D possibly corresponds to TRBD1 (5 bases). V lost 4 bases and J lost 14, with 18 bases in between. CDR1 ENHRY and CDR2 SYGVKD come from the germline V gene. CDR3 size: 14 residues. The CDR3 here is CAISGPGGRGTLHF. DNA for the CDR3: TGTGCCATCAGTGGCCCGGGGGGGAGAGGGACCCTCCACTTT.